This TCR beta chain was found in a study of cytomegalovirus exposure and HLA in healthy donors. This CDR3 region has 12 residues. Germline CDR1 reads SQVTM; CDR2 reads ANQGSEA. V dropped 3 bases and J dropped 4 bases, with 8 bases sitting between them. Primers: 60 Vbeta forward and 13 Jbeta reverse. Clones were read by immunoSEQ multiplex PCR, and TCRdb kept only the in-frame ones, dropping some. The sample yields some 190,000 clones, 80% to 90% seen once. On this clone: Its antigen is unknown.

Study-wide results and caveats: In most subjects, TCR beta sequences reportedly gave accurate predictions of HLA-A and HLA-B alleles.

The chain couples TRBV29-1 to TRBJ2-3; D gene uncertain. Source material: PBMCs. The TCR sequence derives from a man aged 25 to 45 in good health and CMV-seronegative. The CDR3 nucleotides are TGCAGCGTTGAGCTTTTAGCAGATACGCAGTATTTT. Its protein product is CSVELLADTQYF.